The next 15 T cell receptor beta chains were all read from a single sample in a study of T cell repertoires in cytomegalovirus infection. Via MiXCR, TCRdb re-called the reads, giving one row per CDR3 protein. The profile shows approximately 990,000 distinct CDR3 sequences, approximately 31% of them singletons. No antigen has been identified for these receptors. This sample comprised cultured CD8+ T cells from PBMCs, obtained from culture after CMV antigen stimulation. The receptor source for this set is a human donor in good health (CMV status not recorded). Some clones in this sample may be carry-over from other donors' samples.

The CDR3 loop is CASSIDKTSGIYNEQYF. CDR3 nucleotide sequence: TGTGCCAGTAGTATAGATAAAACTAGCGGTATCTACAATGAGCAGTACTTC. The chain couples TRBV19 to TRBJ2-1; 8 nucleotides match TRBD2. The DNA end is more similar to TRBJ2-7, so the J call may be wrong. Germline V CDR1 and CDR2: LNHDA, SQIVND (reference sequence). The CDR3 length is 17 residues.

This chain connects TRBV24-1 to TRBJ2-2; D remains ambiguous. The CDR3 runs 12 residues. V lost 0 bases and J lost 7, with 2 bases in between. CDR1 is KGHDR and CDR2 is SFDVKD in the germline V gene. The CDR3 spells CATSDLVGELFF. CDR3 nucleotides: TGTGCCACCAGTGATTTGGTCGGGGAGCTGTTTTTT.

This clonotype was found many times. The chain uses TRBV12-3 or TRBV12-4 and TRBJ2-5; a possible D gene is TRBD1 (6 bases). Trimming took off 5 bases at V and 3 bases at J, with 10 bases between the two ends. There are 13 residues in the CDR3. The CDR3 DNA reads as TGTGCCAGCAGTCAGGACAGAAAAGAGACCCAGTACTTC. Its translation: CASSQDRKETQYF.

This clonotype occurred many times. CDR3 in amino acids: CASTPRGNEQFF. CDR3 nucleotide sequence: TGTGCCAGCACCCCGAGAGGGAATGAGCAGTTCTTC. The chain has TRBV7-2 and TRBJ2-1, with D maybe TRBD2 (5 bases). The CDR3 is 12 residues long. V lost 7 bases, J lost 7 bases, and 11 bases lay in between. Germline V gene data show CDR1 as SGHTA and CDR2 as FQGNSA.

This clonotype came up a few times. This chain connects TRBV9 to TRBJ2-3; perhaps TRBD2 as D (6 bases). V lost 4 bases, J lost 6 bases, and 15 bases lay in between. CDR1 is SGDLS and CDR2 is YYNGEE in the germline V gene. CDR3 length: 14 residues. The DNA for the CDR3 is TGTGCCAGCAGCCTTCGGGCTAGCGCGGATACGCAGTATTTT. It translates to CASSLRASADTQYF.

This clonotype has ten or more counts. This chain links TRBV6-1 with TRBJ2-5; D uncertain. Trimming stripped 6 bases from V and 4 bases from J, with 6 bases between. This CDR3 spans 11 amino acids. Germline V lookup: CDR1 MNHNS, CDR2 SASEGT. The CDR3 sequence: CASRSGETQYF. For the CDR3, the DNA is TGTGCCAGCAGGTCGGGAGAGACCCAGTACTTC.

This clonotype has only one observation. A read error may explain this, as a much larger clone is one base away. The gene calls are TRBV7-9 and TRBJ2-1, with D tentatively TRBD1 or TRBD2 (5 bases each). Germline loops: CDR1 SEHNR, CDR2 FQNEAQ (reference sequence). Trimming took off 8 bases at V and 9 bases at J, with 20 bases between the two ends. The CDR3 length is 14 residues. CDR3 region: CASRLVGEVSEQFF. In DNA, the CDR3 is TGTGCCAGCCGGCTAGTGGGGGAAGTATCTGAGCAGTTCTTC.

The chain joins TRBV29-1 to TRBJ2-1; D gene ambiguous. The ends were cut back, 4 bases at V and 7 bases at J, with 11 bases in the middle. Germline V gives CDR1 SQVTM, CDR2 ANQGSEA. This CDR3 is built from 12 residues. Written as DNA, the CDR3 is TGCAGCGTTGGTGGGGATTGGAATGAGCAGTTCTTC. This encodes CSVGGDWNEQFF.

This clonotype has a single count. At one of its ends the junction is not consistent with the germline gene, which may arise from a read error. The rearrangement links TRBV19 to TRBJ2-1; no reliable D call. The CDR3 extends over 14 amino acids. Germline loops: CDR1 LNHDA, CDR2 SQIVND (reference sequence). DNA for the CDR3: TGTGTCAGTACCTTCCCTGGTACCTACAATGAGCAGTTCTTC. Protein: CVSTFPGTYNEQFF. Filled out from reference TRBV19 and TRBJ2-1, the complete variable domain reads DGGITQSPKYLFRKEGQNVTLSCEQNLNHDAMYWYRQDPGQGLRLIYYSQIVNDFQKGDIAEGYSVSREKKESFPLTVTSAQKNPTAFYLCVSTFPGTYNEQFFGPGTRLTVL.

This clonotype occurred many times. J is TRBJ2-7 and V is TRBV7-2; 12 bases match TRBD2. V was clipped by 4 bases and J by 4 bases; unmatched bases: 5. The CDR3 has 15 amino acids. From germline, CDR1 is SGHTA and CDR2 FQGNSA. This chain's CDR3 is CASSSLAGGPYEQYV. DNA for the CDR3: TGTGCCAGCAGCTCCCTAGCGGGGGGGCCATACGAGCAGTACGTC.

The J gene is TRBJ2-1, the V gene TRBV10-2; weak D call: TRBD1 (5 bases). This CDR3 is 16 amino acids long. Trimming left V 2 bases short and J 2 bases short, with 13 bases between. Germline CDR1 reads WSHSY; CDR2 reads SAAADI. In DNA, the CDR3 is TGCGCCAGCAGTGAGCTTAGGGCAGGGACCTACAATGAGCAGTTCTTC. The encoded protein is CASSELRAGTYNEQFF.

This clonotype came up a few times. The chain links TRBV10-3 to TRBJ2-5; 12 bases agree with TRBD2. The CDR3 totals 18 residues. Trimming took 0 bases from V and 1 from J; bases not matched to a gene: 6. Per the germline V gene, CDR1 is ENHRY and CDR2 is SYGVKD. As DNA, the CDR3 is TGTGCCATCAGTGAGTCGTATGAACTAGCGGGGGGCCAAGAGACCCAGTACTTC. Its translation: CAISESYELAGGQETQYF.

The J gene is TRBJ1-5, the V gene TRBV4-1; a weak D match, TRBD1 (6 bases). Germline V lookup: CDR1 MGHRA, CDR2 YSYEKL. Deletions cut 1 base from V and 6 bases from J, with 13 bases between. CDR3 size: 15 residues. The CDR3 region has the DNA TGCGCCAGCAGCCAAGTAGGGGGTTTGGTTCAGCCCCAGCATTTT. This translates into CASSQVGGLVQPQHF.

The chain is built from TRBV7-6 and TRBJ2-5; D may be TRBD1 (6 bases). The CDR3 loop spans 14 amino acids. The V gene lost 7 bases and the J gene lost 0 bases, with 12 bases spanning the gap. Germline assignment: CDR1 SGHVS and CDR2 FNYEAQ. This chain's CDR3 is CASISRDNQETQYF. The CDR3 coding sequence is TGTGCCAGCATCAGCCGGGACAACCAAGAGACCCAGTACTTC. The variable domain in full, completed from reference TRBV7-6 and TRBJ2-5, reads GAGVSQSPRYKVTKRGQDVALRCDPISGHVSLYWYRQALGQGPEFLTYFNYEAQQDKSGLPNDRFSAERPEGSISTLTIQRTEQRDSAMYRCASISRDNQETQYFGPGTRLLVL.

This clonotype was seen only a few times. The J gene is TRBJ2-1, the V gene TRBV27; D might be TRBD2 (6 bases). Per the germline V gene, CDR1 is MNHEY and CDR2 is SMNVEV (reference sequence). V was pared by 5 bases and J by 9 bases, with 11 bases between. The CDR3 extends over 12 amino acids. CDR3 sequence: CASSISGLEQFF. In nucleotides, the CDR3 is TGTGCCAGCAGTATCAGCGGGCTTGAGCAGTTCTTC.